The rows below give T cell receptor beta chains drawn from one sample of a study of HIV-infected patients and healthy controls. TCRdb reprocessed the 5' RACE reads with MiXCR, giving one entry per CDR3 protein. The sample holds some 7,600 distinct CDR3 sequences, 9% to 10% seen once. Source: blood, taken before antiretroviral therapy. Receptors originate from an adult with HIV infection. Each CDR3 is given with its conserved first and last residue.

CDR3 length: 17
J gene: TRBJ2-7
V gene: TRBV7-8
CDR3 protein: CASSSIPTGGTAYEQYF

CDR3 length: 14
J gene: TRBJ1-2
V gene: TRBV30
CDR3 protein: CAWSRTVRGYGYTF

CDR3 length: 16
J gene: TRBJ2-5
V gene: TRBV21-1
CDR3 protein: CASSKTLAGARETQYF

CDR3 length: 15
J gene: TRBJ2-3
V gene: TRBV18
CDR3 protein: CASSPRRQGTDTQYF

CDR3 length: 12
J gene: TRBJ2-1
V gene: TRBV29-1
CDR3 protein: CSVEHRVHEQFF

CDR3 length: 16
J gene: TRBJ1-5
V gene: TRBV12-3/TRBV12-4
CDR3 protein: CASSLRIGEGNQPQHF

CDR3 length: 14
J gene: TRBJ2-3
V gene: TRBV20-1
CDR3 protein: CSAAKSGGPDTQYF

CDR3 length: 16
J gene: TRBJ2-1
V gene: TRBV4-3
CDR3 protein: CASSQDKLAVMNEQFF

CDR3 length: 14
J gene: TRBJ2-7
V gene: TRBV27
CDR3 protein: CASSLFRGSYEQYF

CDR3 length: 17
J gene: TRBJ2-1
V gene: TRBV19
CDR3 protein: CASTLVGTSGDLGEQFF

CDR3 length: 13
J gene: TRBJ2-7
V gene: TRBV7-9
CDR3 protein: CASSLVGWEEQYF

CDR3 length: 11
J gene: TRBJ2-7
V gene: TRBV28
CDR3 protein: CATRTVYEQYF

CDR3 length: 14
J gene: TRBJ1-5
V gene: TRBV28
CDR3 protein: CASSLNGYNQPQHF

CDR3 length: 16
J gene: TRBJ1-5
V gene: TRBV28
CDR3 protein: CASSIMGQGDLQPQHF

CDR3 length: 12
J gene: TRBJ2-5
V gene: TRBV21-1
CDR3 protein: CASSKEGGTQYF

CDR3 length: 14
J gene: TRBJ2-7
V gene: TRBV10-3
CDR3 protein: CAISEVDNAYEQYF

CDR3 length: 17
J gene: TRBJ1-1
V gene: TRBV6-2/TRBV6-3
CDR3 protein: CASSRVGPGAAVTEAFF

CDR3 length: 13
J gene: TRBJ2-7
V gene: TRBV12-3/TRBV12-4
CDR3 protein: CASSPGLALEQYF

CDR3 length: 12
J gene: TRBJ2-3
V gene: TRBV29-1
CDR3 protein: CSARANTDTQYF

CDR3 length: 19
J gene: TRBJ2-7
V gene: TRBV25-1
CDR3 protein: CASSDPPGAGTGVTYEQYF

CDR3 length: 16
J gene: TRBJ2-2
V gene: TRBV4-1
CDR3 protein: CASSEPAGVVTGELFF

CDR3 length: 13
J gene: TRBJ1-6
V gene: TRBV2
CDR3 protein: CASRVTENSPLHF

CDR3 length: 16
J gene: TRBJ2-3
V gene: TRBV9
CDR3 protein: CASSVGGSGGIDTQYF

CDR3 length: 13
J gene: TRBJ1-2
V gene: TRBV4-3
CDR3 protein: CASSQDGLAGYTF

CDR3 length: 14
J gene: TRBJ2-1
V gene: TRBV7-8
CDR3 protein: CASSLTDRVDEQFF

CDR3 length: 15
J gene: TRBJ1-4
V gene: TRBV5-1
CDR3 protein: CASRSRTGTDEKLFF

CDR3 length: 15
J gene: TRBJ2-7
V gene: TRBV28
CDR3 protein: CASSSSGGYQGEQYF

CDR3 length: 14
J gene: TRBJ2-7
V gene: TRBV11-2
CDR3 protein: CASSLWDRGYEQYF

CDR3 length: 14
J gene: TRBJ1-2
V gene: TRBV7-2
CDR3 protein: CASSSRTGNYGYTF

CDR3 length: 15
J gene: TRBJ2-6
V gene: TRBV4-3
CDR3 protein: CASIQRGAGANVLTF

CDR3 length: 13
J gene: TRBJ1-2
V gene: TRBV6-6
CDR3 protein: CASSSYRGEGYTF

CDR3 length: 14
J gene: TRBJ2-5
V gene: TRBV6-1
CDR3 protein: CASRGSGSKETQYF

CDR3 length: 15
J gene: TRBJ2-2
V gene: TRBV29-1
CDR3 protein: CSVEVLAANTGELFF

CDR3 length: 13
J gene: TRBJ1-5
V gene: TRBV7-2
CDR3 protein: CASSFQGFGPQHF

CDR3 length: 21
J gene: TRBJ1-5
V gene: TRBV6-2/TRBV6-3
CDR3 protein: CASTAVRAKKGLGDSNQPQHF

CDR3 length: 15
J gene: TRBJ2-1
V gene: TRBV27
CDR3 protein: CASSSVGSSYNEQFF

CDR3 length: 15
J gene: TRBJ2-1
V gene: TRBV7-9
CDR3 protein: CASSLASGRFIEQFF

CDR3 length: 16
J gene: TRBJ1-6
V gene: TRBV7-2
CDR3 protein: CASSLGRGQYNSPLHF

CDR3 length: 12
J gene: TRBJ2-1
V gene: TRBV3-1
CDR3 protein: CASSQDYNEQFF

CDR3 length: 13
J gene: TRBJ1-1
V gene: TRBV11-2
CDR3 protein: CASSLEPGAEAFF

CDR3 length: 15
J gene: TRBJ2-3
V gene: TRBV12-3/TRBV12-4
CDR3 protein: CASSLVGSSTDTQYF